This entry lists 5 T cell receptor beta chains sequenced from one sample in a study of T cells expressing NK-cell markers (TCRdb year 2020). The receptor library was made with 5' RACE. Sequencing used an Illumina HiSeq 2000. TCRdb reanalyzed the reads, keeping one entry per CDR3 protein sequence and omitting DNA. Per the sample table, the count is about 460,000 distinct CDR3 sequences. The ten top clones hold 1.4% to 1.5% of the sample. Input material: blood T cells: a sorted CD56 or NKG2C T cell subset, CD4+ or CD8+ T cells, or bulk PBMC T cells (not recorded which). The receptors derive from a woman between 50 and 59 years old in good health. Donor details come from another sample of the same person, matched by shared clones.

The chain couples TRBV5-1 to TRBJ2-2; TCRdb selects TRBD2, and the lack of DNA leaves this call unchecked. This CDR3 is built from 14 residues. The germline CDR1 and CDR2 sequences are SGHRS and YFSETQ. CDR3 loop: CASSSGINTGELFF.

The chain couples TRBV30 to TRBJ2-3; TCRdb calls TRBD2, which cannot be checked without DNA. From germline, CDR1 is GTSNPN and CDR2 SVGIG (reference sequence). This CDR3 is built from 13 residues. The chain's CDR3 is CACSPLLRDTQYF.

The chain has TRBV7-2 and TRBJ2-5; TCRdb's D gene call, TRBD2, goes unchecked for lack of DNA. Germline V gene lookup returns CDR1 SGHTA and CDR2 FQGNSA. This CDR3 has 17 residues. The chain's CDR3 is CASSLVKGLAGVGTQYF.

V usage is TRBV11-2 and J usage is TRBJ2-1; TCRdb proposes TRBD2, but this gene call is untestable without DNA. Germline assignment: CDR1 SGHAT and CDR2 FQNNGV. This CDR3 region has 11 residues. The CDR3: CASSSGGPQFF. The full variable domain, with the rest looked up from reference TRBV11-2 and TRBJ2-1, is EAGVAQSPRYKIIEKRQSVAFWCNPISGHATLYWYQQILGQGPKLLIQFQNNGVVDDSQLPKDRFSAERLKGVDSTLKIQPAKLEDSAVYLCASSSGGPQFFGPGTRLTVL.

The CDR3 loop reads CASQQGSEAFF. The rearrangement uses TRBV6-2 or TRBV6-3 and TRBJ1-1; TCRdb indicates TRBD1, and absent DNA this call remains unverified. In germline, CDR1 is MNHEY, CDR2 SVGEGT. The CDR3 has 11 residues.